These 23 T cell receptor beta chains were all obtained from the same sample, sequenced in a study of CD8+CD57+ T cells in acquired aplastic anemia. Patients sequenced had flow cytometry evidence of CD8+CD57+ cell expansion. Genomic DNA templated the TCR beta VDJ and CDR3 profiling. TCRdb re-derived calls from the reads in MiXCR, one entry per CDR3 protein. The sample gives about 270,000 distinct CDR3 sequences, 82% of which show up once; less than 50% is in the top ten. Sequencing was done on a sample of sorted CD4+, CD8+, or CD8+CD57+ T cells (not recorded which) from PBMCs. The receptors were sampled from a human donor with aplastic anemia.

The J gene is TRBJ2-7, the V gene TRBV2; D unresolved. The ends were cut back, 6 bases at V and 0 bases at J, with 9 bases in the middle. The CDR3 totals 13 residues. CDR1 is SNHLY and CDR2 is FYNNEI in the germline V gene. The CDR3 region is CASRLTSSYEQYF. DNA for the CDR3: TGTGCCAGCAGACTTACGAGCTCCTACGAGCAGTACTTC.

The chain recombines TRBV7-9 with TRBJ2-3; D may match TRBD1 or TRBD2 (6 bases each). V was pared by 8 bases and J by 14 bases, with 23 bases between. Germline V gene data show CDR1 as SEHNR and CDR2 as FQNEAQ (reference sequence). The CDR3 runs to 13 residues. The CDR3 DNA sequence: TGTGCCAGCGGGGACGGGGGCACACACAAGACGTATTTT. As protein: CASGDGGTHKTYF.

V gene TRBV19 combines with J gene TRBJ1-2; 7 nucleotides align to TRBD1. Trimming at V came to 9 bases and at J to 3 bases, leaving 22 bases not matched to a gene. This CDR3 is built from 18 residues. Germline V gives CDR1 LNHDA, CDR2 SQIVND (reference sequence). The CDR3 is CASKNGDSPGSADYGYTF. CDR3 DNA: TGTGCCAGCAAAAACGGGGACAGCCCGGGATCTGCGGACTATGGCTACACCTTC.

V gene TRBV19 combines with J gene TRBJ1-2, with D possibly matching TRBD2 (6 bases). The DNA end lines up better with TRBJ2-1; the J call may be wrong. The CDR3 extends over 15 amino acids. CDR1 is LNHDA, CDR2 SQIVND, per germline (reference sequence). The CDR3 DNA follows: TGTGCCAGTAGTGGGGCAGGGACTTCTTCAAGTGGGCAGTTCTTC. As protein: CASSGAGTSSSGQFF.

Details on this clonotype: The limits of the CDR3 on the DNA are not certain, so only TCRdb's listed CDR3 is given. The chain combines TRBV7-9 with TRBJ1-2. The CDR3 is 15 amino acids long, termini counted. Germline V CDR1 and CDR2: SEHNR, FQNEAQ (reference sequence). The chain's CDR3 is CASSLGGYGYTFGTF.

The rearrangement uses TRBV11-1 and TRBJ2-7; a weak D match, TRBD1 (6 bases). CDR1 is SGHAT and CDR2 is FQDESV in the germline V gene (reference sequence). With 1 base removed from V and 1 base from J, the gap between germline ends came to 20 bases. The CDR3 loop spans 18 amino acids. This CDR3 is CASSLVPGETALSYEQYV. CDR3 coding DNA: TGTGCCAGCAGCTTAGTCCCAGGGGAGACAGCCCTTTCCTACGAGCAGTACGTC.

The V gene is TRBV7-9, the J gene TRBJ2-3; maybe TRBD1 (6 bases). The CDR3 loop spans 15 amino acids. V lost 5 bases, J lost 12 bases, and 24 bases lay in between. The V gene's germline CDR1 is SEHNR and CDR2 FQNEAQ (reference sequence). The chain's CDR3 is CASSVGGTSNNAQYF. In nucleotides, the CDR3 is TGTGCCAGCAGCGTAGGGGGAACGAGCAACAATGCACAGTATTTT.

On this clonotype: One junction end does not reproduce the germline sequence, and a read error may be involved. This rearrangement joins TRBV9 to TRBJ1-2; D not resolved. CDR3 length: 13 amino acids. In germline, CDR1 is SGDLS, CDR2 YYNGEE. The CDR3 protein is CASGVGSVQDYFF. The CDR3 bases are TGTGCCAGCGGCGTTGGTTCAGTCCAGGACTATTTCTTC.

On this clonotype: The junction and the germline gene differ at one end; a read error may be behind it. This rearrangement joins TRBV7-6 to TRBJ2-7; D is tentatively TRBD1 or TRBD2 (5 bases each). Germline CDR1 SGHVS, CDR2 FNYEAQ. CDR3 size: 14 residues. In nucleotides, the CDR3 is TGTGCCACCAGCTTACGGGGCCTAACCTACGAGCAGTACTTC. Amino acid sequence: CATSLRGLTYEQYF.

This chain links TRBV11-1 with TRBJ1-4; no definite D call. The CDR3 loop spans 15 amino acids. V lost 3 bases, J lost 5 bases, and 13 bases lay in between. CDR1 and CDR2 (germline): SGHAT, FQDESV (reference sequence). CDR3 in DNA: TGTGCCAGCAGCTTGGGCTATTGTACAAATGAAAAACTGTTTTTT. It yields the protein CASSLGYCTNEKLFF.

This chain links TRBV7-8 with TRBJ2-5, with 7 bases lining up with TRBD1. CDR1 and CDR2 (germline): SGHVS, FQNEAQ. This CDR3 has 15 amino acids. V was pared by 1 base and J by 11 bases, with 13 bases of the junction left unmatched. CDR3 sequence: CASSLDPDGTATQYF. For the CDR3, the DNA is TGTGCCAGCAGCTTAGATCCAGACGGGACAGCCACTCAGTACTTC.

With regard to this clonotype: The DNA is left out, because the CDR3 cannot be placed on it with certainty; the CDR3 is given as TCRdb lists it. V is TRBV7-8 and J is TRBJ1-1; the table's D call, TRBD1, has no DNA check behind it. The CDR3 is 23 amino acids long, termini counted. CDR1 is SGHVS and CDR2 is FQNEAQ in the germline V gene. The CDR3: CASSLYLCSVEGGKRYPNTEAFF.

Only one count was recorded for this clonotype. The junction does not match germline at one end; this may be a read error. V is TRBV9 and J is TRBJ2-5; D is unclear. This CDR3 contains 14 residues. The germline V gene has CDR1 SGDLS and CDR2 YYNGEE. This CDR3 is CASSGGAGPGNEHF. The CDR3 nucleotides read TGTGCCAGCAGCGGAGGCGCCGGGCCAGGCAATGAGCACTTC.

Turning to this clonotype: Germline and junction disagree at one end, which may indicate a read error. The chain has TRBV7-9 and TRBJ1-1, with D possibly matching TRBD1 (5 bases). This CDR3 comprises 13 residues. From germline, CDR1 is SEHNR and CDR2 FQNEAQ (reference sequence). CDR3 region: CASSFQGVAGAVF. The CDR3 nucleotides are TGTGCCAGCAGCTTTCAAGGAGTCGCTGGGGCTGTCTTT.

This chain joins TRBV7-9 and TRBJ1-2, with D possibly being TRBD1 (6 bases). This CDR3 contains 15 residues. Germline assignment: CDR1 SEHNR and CDR2 FQNEAQ (reference sequence). Deletions cut 4 bases from V and 3 bases from J, with 15 bases between. DNA for the CDR3: TGTGCCAGCAGCTCTGTGGGGGGCGCCGACTATGGCTACACCTTC. It is translated as CASSSVGGADYGYTF. Based on the CDR3 plus reference TRBV7-9 and TRBJ1-2, the full variable domain is DTGVSQNPRHKITKRGQNVTFRCDPISEHNRLYWYRQTLGQGPEFLTYFQNEAQLEKSRLLSDRFSAERPKGSFSTLEIQRTEQGDSAMYLCASSSVGGADYGYTFGSGTRLTVV.

Notes on this clonotype: No DNA is shown, since the ends of the CDR3 on it are uncertain; the CDR3 is the one TCRdb lists. J is TRBJ2-3 and V is TRBV9; the DNA was not used to check the table's D call, TRBD1. Looked up from germline, CDR1 is SGDLS and CDR2 is YYNGEE. The CDR3 adds up to 14 amino acids, both ends counted. The CDR3 here is CASGLAGGIQYFDF.

The table lists this clonotype with a count of one. The junction departs from the called germline gene at one end, perhaps through a read error. CDR3 sequence: CASSEGGERPYFDF. The CDR3 DNA follows: TGTGCCAGCAGCGAGGGGGGGGAAAGGCCGTACTTCGACTTT. The chain couples TRBV9 to TRBJ1-6, with D possibly matching TRBD1 (6 bases). Per the germline V gene, CDR1 is SGDLS and CDR2 is YYNGEE. The CDR3 runs 14 residues.

The gene calls are TRBV2 and TRBJ2-1; D is possibly TRBD1 or TRBD2 (6 bases each). Germline V CDR1 and CDR2: SNHLY, FYNNEI. V dropped 4 bases and J dropped 9 bases, with 13 bases sitting between them. The CDR3 is 13 amino acids. CDR3 nucleotide sequence: TGTGCCAGCAGTGGGCAGGGGAGGTCTGAGCAGTTCTTC. It is translated as CASSGQGRSEQFF.

This clonotype has only a few counts. The rearrangement uses TRBV20-1 and TRBJ2-1; weak D call: TRBD2 (6 bases). CDR1 and CDR2 (germline): DFQATT, SNEGSKA (reference sequence). This CDR3 is built from 11 residues. Trimming stripped 7 bases from V and 8 bases from J, with 12 bases between. CDR3 in amino acids: CSDGGIHEQFF. CDR3 coding DNA: TGCAGTGATGGGGGGATCCATGAGCAGTTCTTC.

CDR3 nucleotides: TGTGCCAGCAGTTTATACGGGGAGTCGTACCATGAGCAGTTCTTC. Amino acids: CASSLYGESYHEQFF. The chain has TRBV9 and TRBJ2-1, with TRBD2 as a possible D gene (5 bases). Trimming removed 5 bases from V and 8 bases from J, with 20 bases in between. The germline gives CDR1 SGDLS, CDR2 YYNGEE. The CDR3 totals 15 residues.

V usage is TRBV7-2 and J usage is TRBJ1-6; TRBD1 aligns across 7 bases. The germline gives CDR1 SGHTA, CDR2 FQGNSA. The V gene end was trimmed by 4 bases and the J gene end by 8 bases; junction bases not matched to a gene: 8. This CDR3 has 15 residues. This chain's CDR3 is CASSSSRQGYSPLHF. The CDR3 coding sequence is TGTGCCAGCAGCTCAAGTCGACAGGGATATTCACCCCTCCACTTT.

This CDR3 is CASSYMGPEHF. CDR3 DNA: TGTGCCAGCAGTTACATGGGCCCCGAGCATTTT. The chain joins TRBV6-6 to TRBJ1-5; D is unclear. CDR3 length equals 11 residues. CDR1 and CDR2 (germline): MNHNY, SVGAGI (reference sequence). Trimming took 2 bases from V and 14 from J, leaving 10 bases between them.

CDR3 amino acids: CASSLTCYTEAFF. CDR3 DNA: TGTGCCAGCAGCCTGACATGTTACACTGAAGCTTTCTTT. This chain connects TRBV5-5 to TRBJ1-1; unclear D gene. Trimming stripped 4 bases from V and 3 bases from J, with 10 bases between. Germline lookup yields CDR1 SGHKS and CDR2 YYEKEE (reference sequence). The CDR3 length is 13 residues.